This T cell receptor (beta chain) was identified during a study of T cell changes during pregnancy in multiple sclerosis. Germline trimming cut 5 bases from V and 6 bases from J; bases unmatched to any gene: 8. Germline CDR1 is SGHNT and CDR2 is YENEEA. The CDR3 extends over 15 amino acids. Produced via immunoSEQ multiplex PCR; TCRdb's table is partial and in-frame only. The sample consists of approximately 40,000 clones, almost 95% of them appearing once. The TCR sequence derives from a female donor with multiple sclerosis, enrolled in a pregnancy study. The chain couples TRBV11-3 to TRBJ2-2, with 8 bases identical to TRBD1. Here the sequenced sample was CD4+ T cells from peripheral blood mononuclear cells, taken before pregnancy. The CDR3 nucleotides are TGTGCCAGCAGCCCTGGACAGGGTGGGCCCGGGGAGCTGTTTTTT. Residues: CASSPGQGGPGELFF.